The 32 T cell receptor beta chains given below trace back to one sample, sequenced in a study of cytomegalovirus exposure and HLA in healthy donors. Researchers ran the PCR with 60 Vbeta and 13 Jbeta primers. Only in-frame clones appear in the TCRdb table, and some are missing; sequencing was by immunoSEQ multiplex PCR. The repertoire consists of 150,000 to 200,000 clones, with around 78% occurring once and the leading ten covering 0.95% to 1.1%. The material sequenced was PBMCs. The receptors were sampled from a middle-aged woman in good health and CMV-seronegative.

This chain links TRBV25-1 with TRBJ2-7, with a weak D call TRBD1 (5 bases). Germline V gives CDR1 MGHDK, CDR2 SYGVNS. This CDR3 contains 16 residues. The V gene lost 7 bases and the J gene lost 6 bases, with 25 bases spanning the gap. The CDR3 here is CASILERTSLRGEQYF. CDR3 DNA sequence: TGTGCCAGCATCCTGGAAAGGACCTCCCTTAGGGGCGAGCAGTACTTC.

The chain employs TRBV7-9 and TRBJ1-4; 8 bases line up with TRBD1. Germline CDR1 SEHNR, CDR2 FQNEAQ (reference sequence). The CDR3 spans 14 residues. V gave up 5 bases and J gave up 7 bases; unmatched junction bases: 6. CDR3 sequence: CASSPDRVPEKLFF. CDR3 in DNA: TGTGCCAGCAGCCCGGACAGGGTCCCTGAAAAACTGTTTTTT.

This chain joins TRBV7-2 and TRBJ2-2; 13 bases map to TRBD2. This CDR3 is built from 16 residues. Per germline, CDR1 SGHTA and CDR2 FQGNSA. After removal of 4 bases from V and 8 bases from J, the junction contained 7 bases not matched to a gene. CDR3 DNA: TGTGCCAGCAGCTCTCGACTAGCGGGAGGATTGGGGGAGCTGTTTTTT. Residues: CASSSRLAGGLGELFF.

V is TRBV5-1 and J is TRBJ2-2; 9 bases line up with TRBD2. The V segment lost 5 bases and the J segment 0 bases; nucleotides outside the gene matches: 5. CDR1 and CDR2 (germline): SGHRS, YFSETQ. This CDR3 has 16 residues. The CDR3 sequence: CASSLRLAANTGELFF. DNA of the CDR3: TGCGCCAGCAGTCTCCGACTAGCGGCGAACACCGGGGAGCTGTTTTTT.

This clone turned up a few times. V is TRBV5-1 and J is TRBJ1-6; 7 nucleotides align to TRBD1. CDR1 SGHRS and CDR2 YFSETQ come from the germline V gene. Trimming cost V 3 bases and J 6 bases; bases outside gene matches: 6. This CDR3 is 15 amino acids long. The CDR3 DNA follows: TGCGCCAGCAGCTCCTCCGGGACAGTTAATTCACCCCTCCACTTT. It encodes CASSSSGTVNSPLHF.

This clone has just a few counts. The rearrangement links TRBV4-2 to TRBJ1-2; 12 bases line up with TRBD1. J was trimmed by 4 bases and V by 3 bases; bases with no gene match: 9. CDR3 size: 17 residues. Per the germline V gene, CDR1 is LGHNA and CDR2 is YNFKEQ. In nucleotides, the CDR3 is TGTGCCAGCAGCCAGGGGACAGGGGGCTCCCTGAGCTATGGCTACACCTTC. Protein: CASSQGTGGSLSYGYTF.

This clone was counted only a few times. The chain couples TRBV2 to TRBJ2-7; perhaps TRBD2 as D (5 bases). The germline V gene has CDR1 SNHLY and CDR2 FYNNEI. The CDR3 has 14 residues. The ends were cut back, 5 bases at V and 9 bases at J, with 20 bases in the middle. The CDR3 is CASSRADFPAGQYF. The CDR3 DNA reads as TGTGCCAGCAGTCGGGCGGACTTCCCGGCCGGGCAGTACTTC.

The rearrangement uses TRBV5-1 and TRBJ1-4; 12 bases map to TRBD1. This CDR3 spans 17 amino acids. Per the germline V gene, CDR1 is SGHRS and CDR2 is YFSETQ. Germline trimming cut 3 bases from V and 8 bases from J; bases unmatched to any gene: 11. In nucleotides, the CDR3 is TGCGCCAGCAGCTCGACCGGGACAGGGGGCCTGGGGGAAAAACTGTTTTTT. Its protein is CASSSTGTGGLGEKLFF.

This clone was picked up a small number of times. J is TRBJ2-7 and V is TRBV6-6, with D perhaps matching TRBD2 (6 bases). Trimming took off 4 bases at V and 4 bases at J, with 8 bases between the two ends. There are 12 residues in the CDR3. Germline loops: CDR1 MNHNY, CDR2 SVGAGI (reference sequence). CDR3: CASSSGGYEQYF. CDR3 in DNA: TGTGCCAGCAGTTCCGGGGGTTACGAGCAGTACTTC.

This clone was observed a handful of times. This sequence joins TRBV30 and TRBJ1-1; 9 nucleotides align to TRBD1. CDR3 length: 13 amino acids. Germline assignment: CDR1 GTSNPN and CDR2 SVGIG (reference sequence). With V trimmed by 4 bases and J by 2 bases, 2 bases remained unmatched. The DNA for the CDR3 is TGTGCCTGGATGGGACAGGGAAACACTGAAGCTTTCTTT. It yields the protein CAWMGQGNTEAFF.

The CDR3 here is CASSAQGRPNQPQHF. For the CDR3, the DNA is TGTGCCAGTAGTGCTCAGGGTCGACCGAATCAGCCCCAGCATTTT. V usage is TRBV19 and J usage is TRBJ1-5, with D possibly matching TRBD1 (5 bases). In germline, CDR1 is LNHDA, CDR2 SQIVND (reference sequence). The CDR3 runs 15 residues. Trimming stripped 5 bases from V and 4 bases from J, with 15 bases between.

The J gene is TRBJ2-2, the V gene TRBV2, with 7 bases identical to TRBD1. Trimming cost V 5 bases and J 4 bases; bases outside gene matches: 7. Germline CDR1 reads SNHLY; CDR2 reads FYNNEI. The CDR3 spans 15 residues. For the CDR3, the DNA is TGTGCCAGCAGTATCCGGGACAGTCGCACCGGGGAGCTGTTTTTT. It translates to CASSIRDSRTGELFF.

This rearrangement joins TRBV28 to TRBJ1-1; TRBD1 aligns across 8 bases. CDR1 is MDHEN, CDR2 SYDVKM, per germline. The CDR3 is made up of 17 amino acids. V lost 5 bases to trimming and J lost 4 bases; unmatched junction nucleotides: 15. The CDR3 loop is CASSPGGGTGLFTEAFF. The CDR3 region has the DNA TGTGCCAGCAGTCCTGGGGGGGGGACAGGCCTCTTCACTGAAGCTTTCTTT.

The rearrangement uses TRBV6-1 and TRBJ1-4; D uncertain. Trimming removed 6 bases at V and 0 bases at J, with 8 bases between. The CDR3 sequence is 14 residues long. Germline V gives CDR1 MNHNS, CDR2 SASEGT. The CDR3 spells CASRAGTTNEKLFF. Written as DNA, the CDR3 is TGTGCCAGCAGGGCCGGGACAACTAATGAAAAACTGTTTTTT.

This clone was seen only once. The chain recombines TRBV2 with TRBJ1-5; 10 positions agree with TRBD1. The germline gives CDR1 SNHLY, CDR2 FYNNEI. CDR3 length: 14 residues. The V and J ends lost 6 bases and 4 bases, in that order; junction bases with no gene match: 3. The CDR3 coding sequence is TGTGCCAGCAGCGGGACAGGGGAAAATCAGCCCCAGCATTTT. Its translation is CASSGTGENQPQHF.

CDR3 in DNA: TGTGCCAGCAGCAAAGTAGCGGGAGGTTACGAGCAGTACTTC. The encoded protein is CASSKVAGGYEQYF. The chain recombines TRBV21-1 with TRBJ2-7; TRBD2 is taken as the D call from the table, unchecked against the DNA. TRBV21-1 is described as a pseudogene. The CDR3 totals 14 residues.

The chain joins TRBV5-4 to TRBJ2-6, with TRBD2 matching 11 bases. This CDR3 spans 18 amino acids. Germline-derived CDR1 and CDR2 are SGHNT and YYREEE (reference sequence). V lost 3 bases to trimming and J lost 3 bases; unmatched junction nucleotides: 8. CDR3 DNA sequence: TGTGCCAGCAGCTCGTTAGCGGGAGGGCCGGGTGGGGCCAACGTCCTGACTTTC. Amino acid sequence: CASSSLAGGPGGANVLTF. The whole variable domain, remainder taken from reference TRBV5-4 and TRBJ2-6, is ETGVTQSPTHLIKTRGQQVTLRCSSQSGHNTVSWYQQALGQGPQFIFQYYREEENGRGNFPPRFSGLQFPNYSSELNVNALELDDSALYLCASSSLAGGPGGANVLTFGAGSRLTVL.

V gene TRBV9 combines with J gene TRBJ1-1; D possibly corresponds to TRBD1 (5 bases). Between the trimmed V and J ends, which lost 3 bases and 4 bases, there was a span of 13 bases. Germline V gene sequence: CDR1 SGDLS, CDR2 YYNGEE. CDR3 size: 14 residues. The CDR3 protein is CASSATRAATEAFF. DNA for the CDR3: TGTGCCAGCAGCGCTACCAGGGCTGCCACTGAAGCTTTCTTT. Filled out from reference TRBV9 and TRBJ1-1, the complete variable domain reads DSGVTQTPKHLITATGQRVTLRCSPRSGDLSVYWYQQSLDQGLQFLIQYYNGEERAKGNILERFSAQQFPDLHSELNLSSLELGDSALYFCASSATRAATEAFFGQGTRLTVV.

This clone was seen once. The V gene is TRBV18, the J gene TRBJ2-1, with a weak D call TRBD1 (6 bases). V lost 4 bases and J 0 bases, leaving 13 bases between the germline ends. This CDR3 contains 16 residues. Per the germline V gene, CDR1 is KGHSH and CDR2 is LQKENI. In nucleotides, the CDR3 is TGTGCCAGCTCACTGCTCGGACAGAGCTCCTACAATGAGCAGTTCTTC. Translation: CASSLLGQSSYNEQFF.

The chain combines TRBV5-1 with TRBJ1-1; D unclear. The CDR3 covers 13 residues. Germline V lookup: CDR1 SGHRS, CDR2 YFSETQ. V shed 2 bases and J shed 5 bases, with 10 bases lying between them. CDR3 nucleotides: TGCGCCAGCAGCTTCCTGCCGGAGACTGAAGCTTTCTTT. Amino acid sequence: CASSFLPETEAFF. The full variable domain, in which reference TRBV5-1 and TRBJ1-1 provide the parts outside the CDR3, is KAGVTQTPRYLIKTRGQQVTLSCSPISGHRSVSWYQQTPGQGLQFLFEYFSETQRNKGNFPGRFSGRQFSNSRSEMNVSTLELGDSALYLCASSFLPETEAFFGQGTRLTVV.

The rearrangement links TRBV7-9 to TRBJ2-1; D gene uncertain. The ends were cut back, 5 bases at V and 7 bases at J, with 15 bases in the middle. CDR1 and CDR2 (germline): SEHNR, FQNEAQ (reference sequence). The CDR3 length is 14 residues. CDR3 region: CASSRQDPRNEQFF. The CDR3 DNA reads TGTGCCAGCAGCCGCCAAGATCCTCGGAATGAGCAGTTCTTC.

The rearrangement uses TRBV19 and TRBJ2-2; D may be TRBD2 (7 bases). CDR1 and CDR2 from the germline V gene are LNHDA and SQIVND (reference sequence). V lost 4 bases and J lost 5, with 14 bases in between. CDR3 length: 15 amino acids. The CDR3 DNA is TGTGCCAGTAGTACCCGGACAGCGGGGACCGGGGAGCTGTTTTTT. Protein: CASSTRTAGTGELFF.

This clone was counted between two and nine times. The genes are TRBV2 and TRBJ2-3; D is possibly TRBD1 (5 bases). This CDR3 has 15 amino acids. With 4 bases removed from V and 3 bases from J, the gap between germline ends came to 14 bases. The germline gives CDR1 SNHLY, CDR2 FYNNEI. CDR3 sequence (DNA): TGTGCCAGCAGTGGGGGCGCTAGAAGTACAGATACGCAGTATTTT. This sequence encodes CASSGGARSTDTQYF.

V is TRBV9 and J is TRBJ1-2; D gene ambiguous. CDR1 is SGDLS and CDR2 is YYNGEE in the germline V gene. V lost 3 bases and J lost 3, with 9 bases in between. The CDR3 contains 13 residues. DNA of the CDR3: TGTGCCAGCAGCGGGCCCTTGGACTATGGCTACACCTTC. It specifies CASSGPLDYGYTF. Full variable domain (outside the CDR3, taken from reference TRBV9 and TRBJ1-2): DSGVTQTPKHLITATGQRVTLRCSPRSGDLSVYWYQQSLDQGLQFLIQYYNGEERAKGNILERFSAQQFPDLHSELNLSSLELGDSALYFCASSGPLDYGYTFGSGTRLTVV.

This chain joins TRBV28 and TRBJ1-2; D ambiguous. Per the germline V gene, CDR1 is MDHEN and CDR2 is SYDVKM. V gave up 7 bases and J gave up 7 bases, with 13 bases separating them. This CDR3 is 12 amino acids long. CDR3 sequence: CASTHSDFGYTF. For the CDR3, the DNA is TGTGCCAGCACCCACAGTGATTTTGGCTACACCTTC.

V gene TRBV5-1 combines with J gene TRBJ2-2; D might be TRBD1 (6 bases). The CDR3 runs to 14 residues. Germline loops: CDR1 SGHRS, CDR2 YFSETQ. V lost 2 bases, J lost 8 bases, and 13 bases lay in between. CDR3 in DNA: TGCGCCAGCAGCTTCCGACCAGGGGCGGGGGAGCTGTTTTTT. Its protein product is CASSFRPGAGELFF.

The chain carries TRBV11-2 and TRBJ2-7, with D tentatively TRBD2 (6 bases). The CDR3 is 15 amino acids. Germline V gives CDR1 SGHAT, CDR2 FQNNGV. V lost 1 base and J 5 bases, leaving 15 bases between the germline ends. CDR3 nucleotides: TGTGCCAGCAGCTTAGTAGGAGGCGGGGTAGACGAGCAGTACTTC. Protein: CASSLVGGGVDEQYF.

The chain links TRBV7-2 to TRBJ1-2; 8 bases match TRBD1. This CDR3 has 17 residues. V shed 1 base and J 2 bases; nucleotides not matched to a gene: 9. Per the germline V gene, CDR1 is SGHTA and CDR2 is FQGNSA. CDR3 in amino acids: CASSLDPQGALNYGYTF. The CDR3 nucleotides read TGTGCCAGCAGCTTAGACCCCCAGGGGGCCTTAAACTATGGCTACACCTTC.

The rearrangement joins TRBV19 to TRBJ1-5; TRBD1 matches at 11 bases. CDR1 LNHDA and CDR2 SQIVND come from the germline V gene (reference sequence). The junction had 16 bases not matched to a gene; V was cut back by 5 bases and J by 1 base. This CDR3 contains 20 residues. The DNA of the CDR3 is TGTGCCAGTAGTCTCCGGACAGGGGGCGCAGGGGCAAACAGCAATCAGCCCCAGCATTTT. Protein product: CASSLRTGGAGANSNQPQHF.

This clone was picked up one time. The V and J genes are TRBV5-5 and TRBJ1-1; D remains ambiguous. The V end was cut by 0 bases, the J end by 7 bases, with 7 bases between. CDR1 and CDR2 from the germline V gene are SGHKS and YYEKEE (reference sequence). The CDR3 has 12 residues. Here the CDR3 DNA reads TGTGCCAGCAGCTTGGCAGGTAATGAAGCTTTCTTT. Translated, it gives CASSLAGNEAFF.

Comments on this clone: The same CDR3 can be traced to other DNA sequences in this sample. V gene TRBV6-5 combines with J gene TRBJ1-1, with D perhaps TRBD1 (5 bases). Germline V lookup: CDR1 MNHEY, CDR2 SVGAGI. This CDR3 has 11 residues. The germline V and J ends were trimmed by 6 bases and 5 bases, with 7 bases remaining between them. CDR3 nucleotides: TGTGCCAGCAGCCGGGGGACTGAAGCTTTCTTT. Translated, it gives CASSRGTEAFF.

The CDR3: CASSPRTSGRGETQYF. The CDR3 DNA is TGTGCCAGCAGCCCGAGGACTAGCGGGAGAGGTGAGACCCAGTACTTC. The chain has TRBV11-3 and TRBJ2-5, with 13 bases that match TRBD2. Germline V lookup: CDR1 SGHNT, CDR2 YENEEA. With V trimmed by 5 bases and J by 5 bases, 8 bases remained unmatched. The CDR3 is 16 residues long.